A selection of T cell receptor beta chains follows, all from one sample in a study of memory CD4+ T cells and cytomegalovirus serostatus. Libraries were prepared by immunoSEQ multiplex PCR; TCRdb keeps only in-frame clonotypes and omits some of them. Of approximately 61,000 clones in the sample, approximately 78% were seen once. Input material: memory CD4+ T cells from blood. These receptor sequences come from an adult in good health and CMV-seronegative. CDR3s include the opening cysteine and the closing phenylalanine or tryptophan. The order of the fields is CDR3 length, clone size, V gene, J gene, CDR3 protein. A row's size may be missing; if present it is once, few, many or a size class.

>13|few|TRBV5-1|TRBJ2-4
CASSLERERIQYF
>16|.|TRBV11-2|TRBJ2-7
CASSGGYSGRAGEQYF
>12|.|TRBV28|TRBJ2-1
CASSRSRNEQFF
>16|.|TRBV18|TRBJ1-3
CASSPPEVYSGNTIYF
>14|.|TRBV10-2|TRBJ2-7
CASRHLTVGAEQYF
>15|.|TRBV6-5|TRBJ2-1
CASSRLAWGYNEQFF
>13|.|TRBV6-6|TRBJ1-1
CASSLDRNTEAFF
>14|.|TRBV5-1|TRBJ1-4
CASSLAGRNEKLFF
>14|.|TRBV5-1|TRBJ1-3
CASSLMSSGNTIYF
>14|.|TRBV6-1|TRBJ2-5
CANQGPLWWETQYF
>16|.|TRBV5-1|TRBJ2-5
CASSWGGGNVKETQYF
>15|.|TRBV10-2|TRBJ2-1
CASSRGGGSYNEQFF